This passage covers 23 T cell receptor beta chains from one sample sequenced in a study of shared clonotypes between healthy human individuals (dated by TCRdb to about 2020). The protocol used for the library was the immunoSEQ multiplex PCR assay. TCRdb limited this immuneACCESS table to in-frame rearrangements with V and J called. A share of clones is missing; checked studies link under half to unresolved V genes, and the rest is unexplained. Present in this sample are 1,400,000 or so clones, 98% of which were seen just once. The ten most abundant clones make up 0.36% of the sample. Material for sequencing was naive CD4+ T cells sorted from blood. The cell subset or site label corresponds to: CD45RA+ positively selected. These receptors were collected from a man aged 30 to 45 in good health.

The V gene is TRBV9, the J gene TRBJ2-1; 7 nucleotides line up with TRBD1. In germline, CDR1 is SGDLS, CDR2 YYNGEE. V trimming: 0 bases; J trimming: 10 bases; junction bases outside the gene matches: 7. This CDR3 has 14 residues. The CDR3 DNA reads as TGTGCCAGCAGCGTAGGGCAGGGGGTGAACGAGCAGTTCTTC. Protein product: CASSVGQGVNEQFF.

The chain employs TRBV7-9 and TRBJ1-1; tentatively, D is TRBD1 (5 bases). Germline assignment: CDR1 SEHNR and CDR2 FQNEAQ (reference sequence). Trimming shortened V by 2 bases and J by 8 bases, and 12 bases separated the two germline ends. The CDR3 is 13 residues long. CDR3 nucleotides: TGTGCCAGCAGCTTACAGGGAGGGGTAGAAGCTTTCTTT. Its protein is CASSLQGGVEAFF.

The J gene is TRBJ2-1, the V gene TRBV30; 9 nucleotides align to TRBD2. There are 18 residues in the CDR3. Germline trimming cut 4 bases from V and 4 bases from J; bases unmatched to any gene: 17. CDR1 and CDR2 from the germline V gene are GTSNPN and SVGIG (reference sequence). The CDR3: CAWTLGTSPCFTYNEQFF. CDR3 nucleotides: TGTGCCTGGACCCTGGGGACTAGCCCGTGTTTTACATACAATGAGCAGTTCTTC.

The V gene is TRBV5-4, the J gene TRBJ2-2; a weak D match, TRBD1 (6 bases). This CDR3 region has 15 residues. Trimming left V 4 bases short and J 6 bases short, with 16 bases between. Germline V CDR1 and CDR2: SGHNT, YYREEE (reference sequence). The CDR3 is CASSARDKSPGELFF. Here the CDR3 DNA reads TGTGCCAGCAGCGCCCGGGACAAGAGCCCCGGGGAGCTGTTTTTT.

The CDR3 reads CASSPDSPPFF. The CDR3 DNA is TGTGCCAGCAGCCCGGATTCACCGCCTTTCTTT. V is TRBV7-9 and J is TRBJ1-1; D call uncertain. Trimming removed 5 bases at V and 12 bases at J, with 13 bases between. Germline CDR1 and CDR2: SEHNR and FQNEAQ (reference sequence). This CDR3 is 11 amino acids long.

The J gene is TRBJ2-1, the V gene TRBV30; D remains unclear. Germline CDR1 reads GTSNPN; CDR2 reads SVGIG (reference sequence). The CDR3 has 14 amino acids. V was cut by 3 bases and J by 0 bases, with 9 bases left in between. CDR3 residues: CAWSSYSSYNEQFF. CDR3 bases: TGTGCCTGGAGCTCCTACAGCTCCTACAATGAGCAGTTCTTC. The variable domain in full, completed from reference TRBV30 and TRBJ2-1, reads SQTIHQWPATLVQPVGSPLSLECTVEGTSNPNLYWYRQAAGRGLQLLFYSVGIGQISSEVPQNLSASRPQDRQFILSSKKLLLSDSGFYLCAWSSYSSYNEQFFGPGTRLTVL.

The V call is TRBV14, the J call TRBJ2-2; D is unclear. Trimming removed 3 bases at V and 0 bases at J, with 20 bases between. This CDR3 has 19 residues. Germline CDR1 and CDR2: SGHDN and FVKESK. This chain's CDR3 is CASSHMFGNIRTNTGELFF. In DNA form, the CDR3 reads TGTGCCAGCAGCCATATGTTTGGTAACATCAGAACGAACACCGGGGAGCTGTTTTTT.

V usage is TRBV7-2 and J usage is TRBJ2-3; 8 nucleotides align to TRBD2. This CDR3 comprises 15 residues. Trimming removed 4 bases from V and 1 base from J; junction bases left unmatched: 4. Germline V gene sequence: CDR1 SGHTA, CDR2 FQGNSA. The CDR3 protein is CASSSSTSGTDTQYF. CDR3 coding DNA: TGTGCCAGCAGCTCCTCGACTAGCGGCACAGATACGCAGTATTTT.

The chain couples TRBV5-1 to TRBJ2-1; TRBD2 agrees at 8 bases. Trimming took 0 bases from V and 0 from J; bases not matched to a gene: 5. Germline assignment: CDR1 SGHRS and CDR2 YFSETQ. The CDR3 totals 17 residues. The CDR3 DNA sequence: TGCGCCAGCAGCTTGGCCAAAAGCGGGAGCTCCTACAATGAGCAGTTCTTC. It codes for CASSLAKSGSSYNEQFF.

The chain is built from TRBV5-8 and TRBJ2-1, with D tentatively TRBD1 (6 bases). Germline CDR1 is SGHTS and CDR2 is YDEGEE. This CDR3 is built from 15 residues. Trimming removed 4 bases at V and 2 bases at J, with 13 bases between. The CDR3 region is CASSNGQIAYNEQFF. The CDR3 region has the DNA TGTGCCAGCAGCAATGGACAGATAGCCTACAATGAGCAGTTCTTC. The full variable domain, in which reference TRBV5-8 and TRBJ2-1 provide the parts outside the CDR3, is EAGVTQSPTHLIKTRGQQATLRCSPISGHTSVYWYQQALGLGLQFLLWYDEGEERNRGNFPPRFSGRQFPNYSSELNVNALELEDSALYLCASSNGQIAYNEQFFGPGTRLTVL.

The DNA for the CDR3 is TGTGCCTGGAGTGTGGGGACAGGGGTGGTCTACGAGCAGTACTTC. It is translated as CAWSVGTGVVYEQYF. The chain recombines TRBV30 with TRBJ2-7; 10 bases are shared with TRBD1. The ends lost 0 bases at V and 3 bases at J; junction bases unmatched: 5. Germline V gene lookup returns CDR1 GTSNPN and CDR2 SVGIG (reference sequence). The CDR3 extends over 15 amino acids.

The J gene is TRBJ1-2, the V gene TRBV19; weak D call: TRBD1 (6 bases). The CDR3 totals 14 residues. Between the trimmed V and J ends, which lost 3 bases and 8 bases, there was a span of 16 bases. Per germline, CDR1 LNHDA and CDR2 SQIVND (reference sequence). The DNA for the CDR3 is TGTGCCAGTAGTATCACGGGGGCGAATGGGGGCTACACCTTC. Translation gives CASSITGANGGYTF.

CDR3 protein: CASSLEGDRTDTQYF. DNA for the CDR3: TGTGCCAGCAGCTTAGAAGGTGACAGGACCGATACGCAGTATTTT. The chain carries TRBV11-2 and TRBJ2-3; TRBD1 might be the D (6 bases). Deletions cut 0 bases from V and 6 bases from J, with 13 bases between. The CDR3 covers 15 residues. Germline V gene data show CDR1 as SGHAT and CDR2 as FQNNGV.

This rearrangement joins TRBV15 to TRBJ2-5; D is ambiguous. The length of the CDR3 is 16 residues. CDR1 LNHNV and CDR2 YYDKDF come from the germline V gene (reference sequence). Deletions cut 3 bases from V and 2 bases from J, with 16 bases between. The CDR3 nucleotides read TGTGCCACCAGCAGGACGCCAAGGGCAAAGCAAGAGACCCAGTACTTC. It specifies CATSRTPRAKQETQYF.

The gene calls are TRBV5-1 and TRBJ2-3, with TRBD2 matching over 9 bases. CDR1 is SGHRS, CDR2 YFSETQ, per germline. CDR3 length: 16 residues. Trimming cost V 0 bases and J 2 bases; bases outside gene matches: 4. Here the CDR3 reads CASSLGLAVYTDTQYF. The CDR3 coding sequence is TGCGCCAGCAGCTTGGGACTAGCGGTTTACACAGATACGCAGTATTTT.

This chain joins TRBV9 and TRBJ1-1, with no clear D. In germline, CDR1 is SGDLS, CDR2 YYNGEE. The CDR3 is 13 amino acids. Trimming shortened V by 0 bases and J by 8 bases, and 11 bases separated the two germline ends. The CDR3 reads CASSVGVAGEAFF. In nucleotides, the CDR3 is TGTGCCAGCAGCGTAGGGGTGGCGGGGGAAGCTTTCTTT. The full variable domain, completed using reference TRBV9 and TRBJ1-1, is DSGVTQTPKHLITATGQRVTLRCSPRSGDLSVYWYQQSLDQGLQFLIQYYNGEERAKGNILERFSAQQFPDLHSELNLSSLELGDSALYFCASSVGVAGEAFFGQGTRLTVV.

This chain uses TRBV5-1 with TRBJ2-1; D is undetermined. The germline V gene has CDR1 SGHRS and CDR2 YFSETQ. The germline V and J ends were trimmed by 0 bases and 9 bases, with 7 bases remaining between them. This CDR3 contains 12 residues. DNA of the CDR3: TGCGCCAGCAGCTTGGGGTCGGGTGAGCAGTTCTTC. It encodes CASSLGSGEQFF.

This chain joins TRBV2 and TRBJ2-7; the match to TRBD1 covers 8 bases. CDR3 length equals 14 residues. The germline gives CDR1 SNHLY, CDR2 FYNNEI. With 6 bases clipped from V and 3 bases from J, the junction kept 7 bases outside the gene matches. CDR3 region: CASSPRQGHYEQYF. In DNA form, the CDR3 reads TGTGCCAGCAGCCCAAGACAGGGGCACTACGAGCAGTACTTC.

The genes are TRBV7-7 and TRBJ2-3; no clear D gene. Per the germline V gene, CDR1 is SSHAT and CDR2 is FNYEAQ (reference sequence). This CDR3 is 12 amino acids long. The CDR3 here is CATTRATDTQYF. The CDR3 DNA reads TGTGCTACCACACGGGCCACAGATACGCAGTATTTT. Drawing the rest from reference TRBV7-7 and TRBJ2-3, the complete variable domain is GAGVSQSPRYKVTKRGQDVTLRCDPISSHATLYWYQQALGQGPEFLTYFNYEAQPDKSGLPSDRFSAERPEGSISTLTIQRTEQRDSAMYRCATTRATDTQYFGPGTRLTVL.

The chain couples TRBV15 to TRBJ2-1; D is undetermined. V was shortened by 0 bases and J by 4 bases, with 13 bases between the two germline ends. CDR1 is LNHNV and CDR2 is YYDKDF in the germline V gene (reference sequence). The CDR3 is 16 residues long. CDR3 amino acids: CATSRDLPSRYNEQFF. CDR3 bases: TGTGCCACCAGCAGAGATCTCCCATCTCGGTACAATGAGCAGTTCTTC.

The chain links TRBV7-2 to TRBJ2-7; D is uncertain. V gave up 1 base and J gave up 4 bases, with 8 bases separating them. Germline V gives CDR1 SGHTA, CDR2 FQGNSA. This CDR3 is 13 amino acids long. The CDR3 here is CASSLGRWYEQYF. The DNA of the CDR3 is TGTGCCAGCAGCTTAGGCAGATGGTACGAGCAGTACTTC.

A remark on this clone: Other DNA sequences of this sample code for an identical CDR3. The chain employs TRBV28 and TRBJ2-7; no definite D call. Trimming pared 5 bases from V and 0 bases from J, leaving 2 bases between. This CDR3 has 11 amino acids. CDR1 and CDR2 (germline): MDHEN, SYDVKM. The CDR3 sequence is CASSHSYEQYF. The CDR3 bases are TGTGCCAGCAGTCACTCCTACGAGCAGTACTTC.

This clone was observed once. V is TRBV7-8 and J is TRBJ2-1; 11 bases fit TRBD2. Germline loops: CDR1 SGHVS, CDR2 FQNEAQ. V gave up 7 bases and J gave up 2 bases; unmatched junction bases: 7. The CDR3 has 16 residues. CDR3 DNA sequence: TGTGCCAGCATCCCTGGGGGACTAGCGGCCTACAATGAGCAGTTCTTC. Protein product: CASIPGGLAAYNEQFF.